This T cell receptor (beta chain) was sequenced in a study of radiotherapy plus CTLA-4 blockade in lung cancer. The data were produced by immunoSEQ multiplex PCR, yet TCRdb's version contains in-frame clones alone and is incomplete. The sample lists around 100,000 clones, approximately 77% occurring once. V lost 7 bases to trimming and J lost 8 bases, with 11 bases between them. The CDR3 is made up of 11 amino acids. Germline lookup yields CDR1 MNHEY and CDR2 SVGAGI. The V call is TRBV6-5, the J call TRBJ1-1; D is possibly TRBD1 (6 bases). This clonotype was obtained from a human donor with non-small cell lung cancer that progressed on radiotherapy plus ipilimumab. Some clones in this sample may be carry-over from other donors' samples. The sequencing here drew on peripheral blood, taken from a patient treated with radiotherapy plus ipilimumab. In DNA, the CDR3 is TGTGCCAGCACCAATACAGGGGAAGCTTTCTTT. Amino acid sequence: CASTNTGEAFF.